This T cell receptor (beta chain) was sequenced in a study of blood T cell repertoires in COVID-19. About the research overall: Samples representing acute and convalescent COVID-19 were sourced from the United States, Italy and Spain. PBMCs, B-cell-depleted T cells, or T cells provided the cDNA or gDNA that made up the material.

V was clipped by 4 bases and J by 7 bases; unmatched bases: 9. Germline V gives CDR1 MRHNA, CDR2 SNTAGT. The CDR3 contains 15 residues. This clone was counted a few times. Authors' data handling: Amplification of reference gene primers was used by the study to estimate nucleated cell counts. Clones were sequenced by immunoSEQ multiplex PCR, and TCRdb holds only the in-frame ones, with some missing. The V and J calls and clone size are taken from that table; D and trimming were inferred from the DNA. Of about 120,000 clones listed, roughly nine tenths are singletons. The TCR comes from a man aged 65-85 years with active or convalescent COVID-19. The genes are TRBV6-4 and TRBJ2-2, with 7 bases identical to TRBD1. The material sequenced was peripheral blood. In DNA, the CDR3 is TGTGCCAGCAGTGCCACAGGGGTGAGCGGCGGGGAGCTGTTTTTT. It yields the protein CASSATGVSGGELFF.